The TCR beta chain under discussion was sequenced for a study of persistence of HIV-infected CD4 T cells. Whole-study findings and limits: Within sorted populations, more oligoclonal TCRs accompanied more oligoclonal proviruses. TCR analyses could not target the rare provirus-carrying CMV-responding cells.

Cells were stimulated nonspecifically with anti-CD3/anti-CD28 magnetic beads. Responding CD4+ T cells were sorted by upregulation of both CD40 ligand and CD69. Plasma HIV-1 RNA stayed below 50 copies/mL for at least 4 years. Donors had CD4+ T cell counts above 400 cells/uL and were CMV-seropositive. A note on this clone: Its specificity is unknown.

This was the immunoSEQ version 4 assay in survey mode. Sequenced by immunoSEQ multiplex PCR; TCRdb stores in-frame clones only, minus some. The table has 45,000 or so clones, approximately 90% seen once. Trimming removed 4 bases from V and 8 bases from J; junction bases left unmatched: 14. CDR3 size: 15 residues. In germline, CDR1 is SGHKS, CDR2 YYEKEE (reference sequence). The TCR sequence derives from an adult woman with HIV who was CMV-seropositive. The chain carries TRBV5-5 and TRBJ1-2, with 7 bases fitting TRBD1. The sequencing used CD4+ T cells sorted from PBMCs after 18-hour stimulation, collected from a patient who received antiretroviral therapy. CDR3 loop: CASSPGGARKLGYTF. The CDR3 region has the DNA TGTGCCAGCAGCCCAGGGGGAGCCCGGAAGTTAGGCTACACCTTC. Filled out from reference TRBV5-5 and TRBJ1-2, the complete variable domain reads DAGVTQSPTHLIKTRGQQVTLRCSPISGHKSVSWYQQVLGQGPQFIFQYYEKEERGRGNFPDRFSARQFPNYSSELNVNALLLGDSALYLCASSPGGARKLGYTFGSGTRLTVV.